These 10 T cell receptor beta chains originate from one sample sequenced in a study of T cell repertoires in cytomegalovirus infection (dated by TCRdb to between 2018 and 2021). TCRdb records Illumina HiSeq 1500 as the sequencer. TCRdb trimmed public reads at Q25 via fastp, called clones via MiXCR and kept in-frame beta chains. A single entry per CDR3 protein holds the most common genes and DNA from its merged rows. The sample contains approximately 590,000 distinct CDR3 sequences, approximately 40% of them found a single time. 48% of the sample is in the top ten clones. Explained via the paper, the treatment or condition label denotes: in vitro stimulation with specific CMV peptide epitopes to enrich CMV-specific T cells. These receptors are not linked to any known antigen. The sequenced sample was cultured PBMCs, obtained from culture after CMV antigen stimulation. The receptors originated from a human donor in good health (CMV status not recorded). Some clones in this sample may be carry-over from other donors' samples.

CDR3 loop: CASSSARVDYEQFF. CDR3 DNA sequence: TGTGCCAGCAGCAGCGCTCGGGTAGATTATGAGCAGTTCTTC. The chain recombines TRBV11-2 with TRBJ2-1; D unclear. Germline values: CDR1 SGHAT, CDR2 FQNNGV. V was trimmed by 5 bases and J by 8 bases, leaving 16 bases between them. The CDR3 covers 14 residues.

This chain joins TRBV7-6 and TRBJ2-3; D remains unclear. V was trimmed by 0 bases and J by 6 bases, leaving 13 bases between them. Germline V gene data show CDR1 as SGHVS and CDR2 as FNYEAQ. CDR3 length equals 15 residues. The CDR3 here is CASSLAGAPSDTQYF. As DNA, the CDR3 is TGTGCCAGCAGCTTAGCCGGCGCTCCCTCCGATACGCAGTATTTT.

This clonotype was observed a handful of times. This sequence joins TRBV7-2 and TRBJ2-2; D is ambiguous. V was shortened by 4 bases and J by 5 bases, with 11 bases between the two germline ends. Germline V gene data show CDR1 as SGHTA and CDR2 as FQGNSA. The CDR3 has 14 amino acids. The CDR3 nucleotides are TGTGCCAGCAGCTCAGAGAGATTAACCGGGGAGCTGTTTTTT. It encodes CASSSERLTGELFF.

This chain uses TRBV7-9 with TRBJ2-2, with D possibly matching TRBD1 (6 bases). The ends were cut back, 5 bases at V and 0 bases at J, with 13 bases in the middle. The CDR3 covers 16 residues. Germline CDR1 is SEHNR and CDR2 is FQNEAQ (reference sequence). The CDR3 is CASSIRDKTNTGELFF. The CDR3 nucleotides are TGTGCCAGCAGCATAAGGGACAAGACGAACACCGGGGAGCTGTTTTTT.

The chain carries TRBV6-2 or TRBV6-3 and TRBJ2-5, with 9 bases that match TRBD1. The CDR3 is made up of 16 amino acids. V gave up 6 bases and J gave up 5 bases; unmatched junction bases: 13. The germline V gene has CDR1 MNHEY and CDR2 SVGEGT. In DNA form, the CDR3 reads TGTGCCAGCAGCTCCACACAGGGGGCTGGAGGGGAGACCCAGTACTTC. Translated: CASSSTQGAGGETQYF.

This clonotype came up many times. J is TRBJ1-5 and V is TRBV7-8, with TRBD1 as a possible D gene (6 bases). The CDR3 has 16 amino acids. Trimming cost V 6 bases and J 3 bases, with 18 bases left between them. CDR1 is SGHVS, CDR2 FQNEAQ, per germline. CDR3 DNA sequence: TGTGCCAGCAGAAAAAACTCGGGACACCCCAATCAGCCCCAGCATTTT. Encoded protein: CASRKNSGHPNQPQHF.

The chain is built from TRBV11-2 and TRBJ2-3, with TRBD2 as a possible D gene (5 bases). The CDR3 runs 13 residues. CDR1 and CDR2 (germline): SGHAT, FQNNGV. Trimming pared 5 bases from V and 5 bases from J, leaving 11 bases between. CDR3 DNA sequence: TGTGCCAGCAGCAAAGAGGGTGTAGATACGCAGTATTTT. It is translated as CASSKEGVDTQYF.

The chain carries TRBV6-1 and TRBJ2-1, with D possibly matching TRBD2 (6 bases). Trimming pared 3 bases from V and 4 bases from J, leaving 13 bases between. This CDR3 has 15 residues. CDR1 is MNHNS, CDR2 SASEGT, per germline. The CDR3 is CASSDSGPSYNEQFF. The DNA of the CDR3 is TGTGCCAGCAGTGACAGCGGGCCCTCATACAATGAGCAGTTCTTC.

The chain carries TRBV7-2 and TRBJ2-5; the D gene is possibly TRBD2 (5 bases). CDR1 is SGHTA, CDR2 FQGNSA, per germline. The germline V and J ends were trimmed by 4 bases and 2 bases, with 20 bases remaining between them. The CDR3 sequence is 17 residues long. The CDR3 here is CASSSPGGLGSQETQYF. In nucleotides, the CDR3 is TGTGCCAGCAGCTCCCCGGGTGGGCTAGGGAGTCAAGAGACCCAGTACTTC.

This clonotype has a count of ten or more. This rearrangement joins TRBV7-2 to TRBJ1-4; D gene uncertain. This CDR3 is built from 13 residues. In germline, CDR1 is SGHTA, CDR2 FQGNSA. Trimming shortened V by 4 bases and J by 11 bases, and 14 bases separated the two germline ends. Here the CDR3 DNA reads TGTGCCAGCAGCTCACTGCCTAGGGTCAAACTGTTTTTT. Its protein product is CASSSLPRVKLFF.